Below, 19 T cell receptor beta chains from the same sample are listed, as sequenced in a study of identifying expanded T cells in peripheral blood. Method: immunoSEQ multiplex PCR; TCRdb's copy keeps in-frame clones and lacks some. The data hold 130,000 or so clones, with approximately 80% observed a single time. The sequencing input was blood. Receptors originate from a person aged 18 to 75 in good health.

This clone showed up just a few times. V usage is TRBV7-2 and J usage is TRBJ2-1; D uncertain. Trimming removed 1 base from V and 7 bases from J, with 14 bases in between. CDR1 SGHTA and CDR2 FQGNSA come from the germline V gene. The CDR3 runs to 15 residues. The CDR3 spells CASSLGQDPWNEQFF. For the CDR3, the DNA is TGTGCCAGCAGCTTAGGCCAGGATCCCTGGAATGAGCAGTTCTTC.

This sequence joins TRBV4-3 and TRBJ1-2, with TRBD1 as a possible D gene (6 bases). V was cut by 2 bases and J by 7 bases, with 20 bases left in between. Germline CDR1 is LGHNA and CDR2 is YSLEER. The CDR3 runs 16 residues. DNA for the CDR3: TGCGCCAGCAGCCAAACACAAGGGGGGTTGGGTGGTGGCTACACCTTC. Translating gives CASSQTQGGLGGGYTF.

The chain uses TRBV7-2 and TRBJ2-6, with unresolved D. The germline V gene encodes CDR1 SGHTA and CDR2 FQGNSA. CDR3 size: 13 residues. Between the trimmed V and J ends, which lost 3 bases and 10 bases, there was a span of 10 bases. For the CDR3, the DNA is TGTGCCAGCAGCTTCACCCCAAATAACGTCCTGACTTTC. Its translation: CASSFTPNNVLTF.

The J gene is TRBJ2-2, the V gene TRBV7-7, with D unclear. This CDR3 is 17 amino acids long. V was trimmed by 4 bases and J by 2 bases, leaving 17 bases between them. Germline values: CDR1 SSHAT, CDR2 FNYEAQ (reference sequence). The chain's CDR3 is CASSCGPGGYNTGELFF. In DNA form, the CDR3 reads TGTGCCAGCAGCTGTGGGCCCGGCGGCTACAACACCGGGGAGCTGTTTTTT.

This clone has only a few counts. V and J are TRBV30 and TRBJ1-5; D remains unclear. The germline V gene has CDR1 GTSNPN and CDR2 SVGIG (reference sequence). This CDR3 is built from 14 residues. The V end lost 0 bases, the J end lost 6 bases, and 12 bases lay between the germline ends. For the CDR3, the DNA is TGTGCCTGGAGTGTACAATTCGGCGGTCAGCCCCAGCATTTT. It codes for CAWSVQFGGQPQHF.

This clone has only a few counts. The chain employs TRBV5-1 and TRBJ2-7, with a tentative D call TRBD2 (5 bases). Germline V gene sequence: CDR1 SGHRS, CDR2 YFSETQ. V was pared by 6 bases and J by 2 bases, with 18 bases between. This CDR3 has 15 amino acids. The CDR3 DNA reads TGCGCCAGCACCATGGGCCCAGGAGGAACCTACGAGCAGTACTTC. This sequence encodes CASTMGPGGTYEQYF.

This chain connects TRBV10-3 to TRBJ2-1; no reliable D call. Trimming took off 4 bases at V and 5 bases at J, with 6 bases between the two ends. Germline V lookup: CDR1 ENHRY, CDR2 SYGVKD. The length of the CDR3 is 12 residues. The CDR3, as DNA: TGTGCCATCAGTGGTAGGGACAATGAGCAGTTCTTC. This encodes CAISGRDNEQFF.

This chain uses TRBV6-5 with TRBJ1-2; D is possibly TRBD1 (5 bases). V lost 1 base and J lost 3, with 15 bases in between. Germline CDR1 reads MNHEY; CDR2 reads SVGAGI. The CDR3 length is 16 residues. CDR3 protein: CASSYYRPGRDYGYTF. The CDR3 nucleotides read TGTGCCAGCAGTTACTATAGGCCAGGGCGAGACTATGGCTACACCTTC.

This chain joins TRBV9 and TRBJ1-2; 8 nucleotides agree with TRBD1. Per the germline V gene, CDR1 is SGDLS and CDR2 is YYNGEE. The junction had 3 bases not matched to a gene; V was cut back by 0 bases and J by 2 bases. The CDR3 covers 15 residues. DNA for the CDR3: TGTGCCAGCAGCGTAGAAGGGACAGGCAACTATGGCTACACCTTC. This translates into CASSVEGTGNYGYTF.

The CDR3 region has the DNA TGTGCCTGGTTACGGACAGGGTATCATGGCTACACCTTC. The encoded protein is CAWLRTGYHGYTF. This chain links TRBV30 with TRBJ1-2, with 8 nucleotides matching TRBD1. Trimming took 5 bases from V and 6 from J; bases not matched to a gene: 8. Germline CDR1 is GTSNPN and CDR2 is SVGIG (reference sequence). CDR3 length: 13 residues.

The chain employs TRBV5-1 and TRBJ2-5; the D call may be TRBD1 or TRBD2 (5 bases each). This CDR3 has 14 amino acids. Trimming took 3 bases from V and 5 from J, leaving 14 bases between them. Germline CDR1 is SGHRS and CDR2 is YFSETQ. CDR3 bases: TGCGCCAGCAGCTCCGGACGGGGCGGGGAGACCCAGTACTTC. This codes for CASSSGRGGETQYF.

This chain uses TRBV9 with TRBJ2-7; 7 positions agree with TRBD1. The CDR3 length is 14 residues. Trimming at V came to 0 bases and at J to 2 bases, leaving 2 bases not matched to a gene. Per germline, CDR1 SGDLS and CDR2 YYNGEE. The CDR3 region has the DNA TGTGCCAGCAGCGTAGGCACAGGGGCCTACGAGCAGTACTTC. The encoded protein is CASSVGTGAYEQYF. Together with reference TRBV9 and TRBJ2-7, the CDR3 gives the full variable domain: DSGVTQTPKHLITATGQRVTLRCSPRSGDLSVYWYQQSLDQGLQFLIQYYNGEERAKGNILERFSAQQFPDLHSELNLSSLELGDSALYFCASSVGTGAYEQYFGPGTRLTVT.

This clone was counted only a few times. The V and J genes are TRBV14 and TRBJ1-6, with D hard to call. The germline V gene encodes CDR1 SGHDN and CDR2 FVKESK. This CDR3 is 14 amino acids long. V was trimmed by 1 base and J by 10 bases, leaving 11 bases between them. The CDR3 bases are TGTGCCAGCAGCCAAGTCCTGGAGGTGTCACCCCTCCACTTT. This encodes CASSQVLEVSPLHF.

The chain employs TRBV10-2 and TRBJ1-4; 7 nucleotides align to TRBD1. Germline V CDR1 and CDR2: WSHSY, SAAADI. Trimming took 3 bases from V and 3 from J; bases not matched to a gene: 7. The CDR3 loop spans 16 amino acids. In DNA form, the CDR3 reads TGCGCCAGCAGTGAAATTCAGGGGGAGGCTAATGAAAAACTGTTTTTT. It codes for CASSEIQGEANEKLFF.

This chain connects TRBV7-2 to TRBJ1-2, with 7 bases that match TRBD1. Germline values: CDR1 SGHTA, CDR2 FQGNSA. The CDR3 covers 14 residues. Trimming at V came to 4 bases and at J to 2 bases, leaving 4 bases not matched to a gene. CDR3: CASSWTRGNYGYTF. The CDR3 DNA follows: TGTGCCAGCAGCTGGACCAGGGGGAACTATGGCTACACCTTC.

The genes are TRBV5-1 and TRBJ2-2; D call uncertain. With 0 bases removed from V and 2 bases from J, the gap between germline ends came to 8 bases. The CDR3 sequence is 15 residues long. The germline V gene encodes CDR1 SGHRS and CDR2 YFSETQ. CDR3 sequence (DNA): TGCGCCAGCAGCTTGGATACAGATAACACCGGGGAGCTGTTTTTT. Its protein is CASSLDTDNTGELFF.

The rearrangement uses TRBV6-5 and TRBJ2-1; possibly TRBD1 for D (5 bases). Looked up from germline, CDR1 is MNHEY and CDR2 is SVGAGI. V was trimmed by 2 bases and J by 4 bases, leaving 6 bases between them. The CDR3 runs 13 residues. CDR3 DNA: TGTGCCAGCAGTTACGACAGATACAATGAGCAGTTCTTC. It codes for CASSYDRYNEQFF.

The chain uses TRBV7-2 and TRBJ2-7, with D perhaps TRBD1 (6 bases). This CDR3 has 18 amino acids. The germline CDR1 and CDR2 sequences are SGHTA and FQGNSA. V lost 3 bases and J lost 3, with 24 bases in between. The CDR3 loop reads CASSFPGGRGLSIYEQYF. DNA of the CDR3: TGTGCCAGCAGCTTCCCGGGTGGCAGGGGCCTATCGATCTACGAGCAGTACTTC. Looking up the rest from reference TRBV7-2 and TRBJ2-7 gives the full variable domain: GAGVSQSPSNKVTEKGKDVELRCDPISGHTALYWYRQSLGQGLEFLIYFQGNSAPDKSGLPSDRFSAERTGGSVSTLTIQRTQQEDSAVYLCASSFPGGRGLSIYEQYFGPGTRLTVT.

The chain joins TRBV4-1 to TRBJ1-6; D remains ambiguous. This CDR3 is built from 12 residues. V was shortened by 2 bases and J by 10 bases, with 6 bases between the two germline ends. Germline V gene data show CDR1 as MGHRA and CDR2 as YSYEKL. The CDR3 reads CASSQLNSPLHF. The CDR3 bases are TGCGCCAGCAGCCAATTAAACTCACCCCTCCACTTT.